This is a list of T cell receptor beta chains from one sample in a study of blood T cells in healthy people across ages. TCRdb called the 5' RACE reads again in MiXCR, with one record for every CDR3 protein. The sample records approximately 400,000 distinct CDR3 sequences, roughly half being singletons. The material sequenced was blood. The receptor set was obtained from a man aged 60 to 75 in good health. Both conserved end residues are trimmed from each CDR3.

cdr3_aa	v_call
ASSPRLADSYEQY	TRBV7-3
ATSDLSSADTQY	TRBV24-1
ASSLGQPQH	TRBV28
ATGTGAYNEQF	TRBV24-1
AWSGRRKYEQY	TRBV30
ASSEGDRPVRNEQF	TRBV25-1
ASSPGPYLNQPQH	TRBV6-5
ASSLDWNPNEQF	TRBV7-2
ASSLGPQGADYGYT	TRBV5-4
ASSPPRQGIFPYEQY	TRBV14
ASSPDRHYEQY	TRBV7-8
SVRQGSYEQY	TRBV29-1
SAGPDGADTQY	TRBV20-1
ASSTTTDQPQH	TRBV2
ASSLTGIGNEKLF	TRBV12-3/TRBV12-4
ASSQDRGRIEQY	TRBV4-3
ASSPTRLSRAF	TRBV7-2